A selection of T cell receptor beta chains follows, all from one sample in a study of T-cell memory formation after mild COVID-19. TCRdb re-analysed the 5' RACE reads in MiXCR, keeping a single row per CDR3 protein. In the table there are 400,000 to 450,000 distinct CDR3 sequences, about 20% of which are singletons. Sequenced: PBMCs or a T cell subset sorted from them (not recorded which). The origin of the receptors is a man aged 18-30 years who had mild COVID-19 (a few samples of this study predate the infection). Cell type and time point are not known. Each CDR3 is given with its conserved first and last residue. D genes are given only for firm matches. The listing skips clone size in some rows; elsewhere it reads once, few, many or a size class.

CDR3 DNA,CDR3 protein,clone size,CDR3 length,J gene,D gene,V gene
TGTGCCAGCAGCTTAGGGTACTATAGTGAGACCCAGTACTTC,CASSLGYYSETQYF,NA,14,TRBJ2-5,NA,TRBV7-6
TGCAGTGCTAGAGATCTACAGGGGGGACATGAAAAACTGTTTTTT,CSARDLQGGHEKLFF,NA,15,TRBJ1-4,TRBD1,TRBV20-1
TGTGCCAGCAGCTTAGTGGGGATCGTTAGCTCTGAAGCTTTCTTT,CASSLVGIVSSEAFF,NA,15,TRBJ1-1,NA,TRBV7-2
TGTGCCAGCAGACCAAGCGGGGGAGAGACCCAGTACTTC,CASRPSGGETQYF,few,13,TRBJ2-5,TRBD2,TRBV6-5
TGTGCCTGGAGTGTAGGAGGTGGGACAGGGACCCAGTACTTC,CAWSVGGGTGTQYF,NA,14,TRBJ2-5,TRBD1,TRBV30
TGTGCCTGGAGTGTGCGTAGCGGGGTGGAGCTGTTTTTT,CAWSVRSGVELFF,few,13,TRBJ2-2,TRBD2,TRBV30
TGCGCCAGCAGCTTGGACAGACGGACCTATGGCTACACCTTC,CASSLDRRTYGYTF,many,14,TRBJ1-2,NA,TRBV5-1
TGTGCCAGCAGCTTACAGGGGGCCGTGAACACCGGGGAGCTGTTTTTT,CASSLQGAVNTGELFF,few,16,TRBJ2-2,TRBD1,TRBV7-3
TGTGCCAGCAGTTACTCGGCGGGTGGAGGGACCCAGTACTTC,CASSYSAGGGTQYF,NA,14,TRBJ2-5,NA,TRBV6-5
TGTGCCACCAGCAGAGGGAACAGGGGTGAAGCTTTCTTT,CATSRGNRGEAFF,many,13,TRBJ1-1,TRBD1,TRBV15
TGTGCCAGCAGCCCATTTCTTGGGGGGGCCCAAGAGACCCAGTACTTC,CASSPFLGGAQETQYF,NA,16,TRBJ2-5,NA,TRBV27
TGCGCCAGCAGCGGGGGGACAGACAGCACCTTC,CASSGGTDSTF,few,11,TRBJ1-2,TRBD1,TRBV5-1
TGTGCCAGCTATTCCCAGGGGGCCCTCAGCTATGGCTACACCTTC,CASYSQGALSYGYTF,few,15,TRBJ1-2,TRBD1,TRBV27
TGTGCCAGCAGCCCGCTAAGAGGGGGCGGGGAGACCCAGTACTTC,CASSPLRGGGETQYF,NA,15,TRBJ2-5,TRBD1,TRBV7-9
TGCGCCAGCAGCCTACAGGGGGGGTTCACTGAAGCTTTCTTT,CASSLQGGFTEAFF,NA,14,TRBJ1-1,TRBD1,TRBV5-1
TGTGCCAGCAGCCCAGGGACTAGCCCCTACGAGCAGTACTTC,CASSPGTSPYEQYF,few,14,TRBJ2-7,TRBD2,TRBV9
TGCAGCGTTCGAGGGGCTTTCTTT,CSVRGAFF,few,8,TRBJ1-1,NA,TRBV29-1
TGTGCCAGCAGTCTGACAGCCGAGGGGAATGAGCAGTTCTTC,CASSLTAEGNEQFF,NA,14,TRBJ2-1,NA,TRBV25-1
TGCGCCAGCAGCCAGGGCGGACTAGCGGTTAGCACAGATACGCAGTATTTT,CASSQGGLAVSTDTQYF,NA,17,TRBJ2-3,TRBD2,TRBV5-1
TGTGCCATCAGTGACCCCGACAGCTTTCAAGAGACCCAGTACTTC,CAISDPDSFQETQYF,few,15,TRBJ2-5,NA,TRBV10-3
TGCGCCAGCAGCGTGTCAGCGGGGGCCGGGGAGCAGTACTTC,CASSVSAGAGEQYF,NA,14,TRBJ2-7,TRBD2,TRBV5-1
TGCGCCAGCAGCTTGGTGGCAGGGAACACAGATACGCAGTATTTT,CASSLVAGNTDTQYF,NA,15,TRBJ2-3,NA,TRBV5-1
TGTGCCATCAGTGATTCAGGGGGTGATGGGGCCAACGTCCTGACTTTC,CAISDSGGDGANVLTF,NA,16,TRBJ2-6,TRBD1,TRBV10-3
TGTGCCAGCAGCGACAACCCCCAGATGAGCTCCTACAATGAGCAGTTCTTC,CASSDNPQMSSYNEQFF,few,17,TRBJ2-1,NA,TRBV13
TGTGCCAGCACCCCTATGGGGAGCTACGAGCAGTACTTC,CASTPMGSYEQYF,NA,13,TRBJ2-7,NA,TRBV4-2
TGTGCCAGCAGCTTAGTAAGAGGGGGGATCTATGGCTACACCTTC,CASSLVRGGIYGYTF,few,15,TRBJ1-2,NA,TRBV7-2
TGTGCCAGCAGTTTAGGGCTGGGTGACTATGGCTACACCTTC,CASSLGLGDYGYTF,NA,14,TRBJ1-2,NA,TRBV7-2
TGTGCCAGTAGTATTGAGGGGGCGAATTATCAGCCCCAGCATTTT,CASSIEGANYQPQHF,NA,15,TRBJ1-5,TRBD1,TRBV19
TGCAGTGCTAGTAACGGGGCGGGCACAGATACGCAGTATTTT,CSASNGAGTDTQYF,few,14,TRBJ2-3,NA,TRBV20-1
TGTGCCAGCAGCCAAATGTCGGGACAGGCGAACACTGAAGCTTTCTTT,CASSQMSGQANTEAFF,few,16,TRBJ1-1,TRBD1,TRBV7-9
TGTGCCAGCAGCCCACCGGACAGGGAGAGCCCTGAAGCTTTCTTT,CASSPPDRESPEAFF,NA,15,TRBJ1-1,TRBD1,TRBV7-9
TGTGCCAGCAGCCAATTCGCAAGAATGCAAGAGACCCAGTACTTC,CASSQFARMQETQYF,NA,15,TRBJ2-5,NA,TRBV27
TGTGCCAGCAGCCCCTCGGGACTAGCGGGCTACAATGAGCAGTTCTTC,CASSPSGLAGYNEQFF,NA,16,TRBJ2-1,TRBD2,TRBV7-2
TGTGCCAGCAGGTCTGGGACAGATACGCAGTATTTT,CASRSGTDTQYF,NA,12,TRBJ2-3,NA,TRBV6-2/TRBV6-3
TGTGCCAGCAGTGAATGGTTGGAGCAGTACTTC,CASSEWLEQYF,NA,11,TRBJ2-7,NA,TRBV25-1
TGTGCCAGCAGCCCGGCCCCGGGACAAGGGGCCAACGTCCTGACTTTC,CASSPAPGQGANVLTF,NA,16,TRBJ2-6,NA,TRBV11-2
TGCGCCAGCAGCCCGGATCGGTCCGCCTACGAGCAGTACTTC,CASSPDRSAYEQYF,many,14,TRBJ2-7,NA,TRBV5-1
TGCGCCAGCAGCCCCAGGGCCGTTCTCGGGGACACTGAAGCTTTCTTT,CASSPRAVLGDTEAFF,few,16,TRBJ1-1,NA,TRBV5-1
TGTGCCAACGCAGGGGGTGGCGGGGAGCTGTTTTTT,CANAGGGGELFF,few,12,TRBJ2-2,TRBD1,TRBV12-3/TRBV12-4
TGTGCCACCAGCAGGATTAGACCGGGACAGGCGAGCTCCTACAATGAGCAGTTCTTC,CATSRIRPGQASSYNEQFF,NA,19,TRBJ2-1,TRBD1,TRBV15
TGCGCCAGCAGCCAGATGGGGAGCCAAGAGACCCAGTACTTC,CASSQMGSQETQYF,few,14,TRBJ2-5,NA,TRBV5-1
TGCGCCAGCAGTTACCCCAAGGGGGGGCAGGACGAGCAGTACTTC,CASSYPKGGQDEQYF,few,15,TRBJ2-7,NA,TRBV5-1
TGTGCCAGCAGCGTAGCTTACGGAGGCACTGAAGCTTTCTTT,CASSVAYGGTEAFF,few,14,TRBJ1-1,NA,TRBV9
TGTGCTAGTGGCAGCCCAGCGGGGGGCCTTAGCACAGATACGCAGTATTTT,CASGSPAGGLSTDTQYF,few,17,TRBJ2-3,TRBD2,TRBV12-5
TGTGCCAGCAGCTTATCGGTAACAGGGCTGGGTGAGACCCAGTACTTC,CASSLSVTGLGETQYF,once,16,TRBJ2-5,NA,TRBV7-2
TGTGCCAGCAGTTTGGCAGGGGATATCAAGACTGAAGCTTTCTTT,CASSLAGDIKTEAFF,NA,15,TRBJ1-1,NA,TRBV12-3/TRBV12-4
TGTGCCAGCAGCTTCCCCGACAGGAACACTGAAGCTTTCTTT,CASSFPDRNTEAFF,few,14,TRBJ1-1,NA,TRBV5-6
TGCAGCGTTGAAGATATCGGGACAGGGGAGGCTTTCTTT,CSVEDIGTGEAFF,few,13,TRBJ1-1,TRBD1,TRBV29-1
TGTGCCAGCAGTTTTGTAGGGGGAGTTAACTACGAGCAGTACTTC,CASSFVGGVNYEQYF,NA,15,TRBJ2-7,NA,TRBV27
TGTGCCAGCAGCTTAACCGTGGAAGAGCAGTTCTTC,CASSLTVEEQFF,few,12,TRBJ2-1,NA,TRBV7-8